These 3 T cell receptor beta chains came from one sample sequenced in a study of blood T cell repertoires in COVID-19. Assay used: immunoSEQ multiplex PCR; TCRdb lists only in-frame clones, some missing. The sample includes about 300,000 clones, roughly 85% seen only once; the top ten take about 2.5%. Sequences were obtained from PBMCs or T cells enriched from blood (not recorded which). These receptor sequences come from a woman between 45 and 60 years old who had recovered from COVID-19.

The chain has TRBV7-2 and TRBJ1-1, with a weak D call TRBD1 (5 bases). This CDR3 region has 16 residues. The germline V gene has CDR1 SGHTA and CDR2 FQGNSA. Trimming shortened V by 1 base and J by 6 bases, and 18 bases separated the two germline ends. The CDR3 nucleotides are TGTGCCAGCAGCTTAGAGTCAGTCCGGGGGGGGGCTGAAGCTTTCTTT. Its translation: CASSLESVRGGAEAFF. Full variable domain (outside the CDR3, taken from reference TRBV7-2 and TRBJ1-1): GAGVSQSPSNKVTEKGKDVELRCDPISGHTALYWYRQSLGQGLEFLIYFQGNSAPDKSGLPSDRFSAERTGGSVSTLTIQRTQQEDSAVYLCASSLESVRGGAEAFFGQGTRLTVV.

The V call is TRBV11-2, the J call TRBJ1-2, with unresolved D. The CDR3 length is 16 residues. With 2 bases removed from V and 6 bases from J, the gap between germline ends came to 19 bases. CDR1 is SGHAT, CDR2 FQNNGV, per germline. Here the CDR3 reads CASSLWETQKKDGYTF. The CDR3 bases are TGTGCCAGCAGCTTATGGGAGACACAAAAGAAGGATGGCTACACCTTC.

The chain is built from TRBV18 and TRBJ2-6; no clear D. CDR1 is KGHSH and CDR2 is LQKENI in the germline V gene. V was trimmed by 3 bases and J by 0 bases, leaving 9 bases between them. This CDR3 comprises 16 residues. CDR3 sequence (DNA): TGTGCCAGCTCACCCCTCGACTTCTCTGGGGCCAACGTCCTGACTTTC. It yields the protein CASSPLDFSGANVLTF. Combining the CDR3 with reference TRBV18 and TRBJ2-6 gives the whole variable domain NAGVMQNPRHLVRRRGQEARLRCSPMKGHSHVYWYRQLPEEGLKFMVYLQKENIIDESGMPKERFSAEFPKEGPSILRIQQVVRGDSAAYFCASSPLDFSGANVLTFGAGSRLTVL.